This T cell receptor beta chain was retrieved from a study of spatial heterogeneity in lung cancer. The overall study: Detected sequences consistently included more beta-chain ones than alpha-chain ones.

Single TCR cDNA molecules each had their own unique molecular identifier. TCRdb re-called the 5' RACE reads with MiXCR, one entry per CDR3 protein. The table shows about 56,000 distinct CDR3 sequences, with approximately 8.9% occurring only once. V shed 7 bases and J shed 1 base, with 10 bases lying between them. This CDR3 spans 13 amino acids. Germline CDR1 is MNHEY and CDR2 is SVGAGI. Time point indicated: sample taken at primary tumor resection. Unsorted whole RNA samples from tumor, nontumor lung or frozen PBMC were sequenced. The approximately 79 donors had untreated early-stage non-small cell lung cancer. The study's findings and limits: Ubiquitous expanded tumor TCRs were seen in blood more at resection than at follow-up.

The table lists this clonotype with a few counts. Its specificity is not known. V and J are TRBV6-5 and TRBJ1-1; no firm D call. This clonotype originated in a female donor with early-stage non-small cell lung cancer. This sample comprised PBMCs, obtained at surgery. Here the CDR3 DNA reads TGTGCCAGCACCCAAAAGGGGAACACTGAAGCTTTCTTT. This codes for CASTQKGNTEAFF.